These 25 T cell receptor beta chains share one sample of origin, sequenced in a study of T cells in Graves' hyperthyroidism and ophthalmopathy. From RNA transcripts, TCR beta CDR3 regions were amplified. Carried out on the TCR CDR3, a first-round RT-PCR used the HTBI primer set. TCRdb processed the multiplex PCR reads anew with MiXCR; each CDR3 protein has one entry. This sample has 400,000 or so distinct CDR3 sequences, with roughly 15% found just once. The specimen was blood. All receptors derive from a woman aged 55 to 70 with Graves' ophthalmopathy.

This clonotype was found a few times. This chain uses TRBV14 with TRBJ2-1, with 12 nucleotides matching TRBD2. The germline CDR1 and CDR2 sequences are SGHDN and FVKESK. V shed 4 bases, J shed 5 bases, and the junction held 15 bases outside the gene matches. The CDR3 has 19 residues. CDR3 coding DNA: TGTGCCAGCAGCCCGCCGAGTCTACTAGCGGGAGGTGGAGACAATGAGCAGTTCTTC. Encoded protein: CASSPPSLLAGGGDNEQFF. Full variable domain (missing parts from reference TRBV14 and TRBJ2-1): EAGVTQFPSHSVIEKGQTVTLRCDPISGHDNLYWYRRVMGKEIKFLLHFVKESKQDESGMPNNRFLAERTGGTYSTLKVQPAELEDSGVYFCASSPPSLLAGGGDNEQFFGPGTRLTVL.

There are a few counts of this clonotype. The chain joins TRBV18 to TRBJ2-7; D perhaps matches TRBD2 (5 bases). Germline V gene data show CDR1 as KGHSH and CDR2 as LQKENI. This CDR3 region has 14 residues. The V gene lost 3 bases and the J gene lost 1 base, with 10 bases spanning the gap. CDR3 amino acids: CASSPGVGSYEQYF. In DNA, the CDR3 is TGTGCCAGCTCACCGGGAGTCGGGTCCTACGAGCAGTACTTC. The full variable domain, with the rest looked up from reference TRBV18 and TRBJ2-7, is NAGVMQNPRHLVRRRGQEARLRCSPMKGHSHVYWYRQLPEEGLKFMVYLQKENIIDESGMPKERFSAEFPKEGPSILRIQQVVRGDSAAYFCASSPGVGSYEQYFGPGTRLTVT.

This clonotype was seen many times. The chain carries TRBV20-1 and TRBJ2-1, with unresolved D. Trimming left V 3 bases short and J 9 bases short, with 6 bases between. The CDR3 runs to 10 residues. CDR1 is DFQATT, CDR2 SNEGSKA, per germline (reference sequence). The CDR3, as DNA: TGCAGTGCTAGTTCCGCTGAGCAGTTCTTC. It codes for CSASSAEQFF.

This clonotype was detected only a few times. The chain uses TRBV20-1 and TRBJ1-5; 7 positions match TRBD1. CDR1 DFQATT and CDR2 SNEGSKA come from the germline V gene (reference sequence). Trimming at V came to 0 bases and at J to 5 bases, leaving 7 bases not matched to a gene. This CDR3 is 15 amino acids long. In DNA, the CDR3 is TGCAGTGCTAGAGATCGCCAGGGGGAATATCAGCCCCAGCATTTT. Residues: CSARDRQGEYQPQHF.

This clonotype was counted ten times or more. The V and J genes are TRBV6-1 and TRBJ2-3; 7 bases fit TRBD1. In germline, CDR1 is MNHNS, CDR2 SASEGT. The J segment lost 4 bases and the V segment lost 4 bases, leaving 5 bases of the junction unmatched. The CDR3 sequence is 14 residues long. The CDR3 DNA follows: TGTGCCAGCAGTGGGAGACAGGGTCCAGATACGCAGTATTTT. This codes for CASSGRQGPDTQYF.

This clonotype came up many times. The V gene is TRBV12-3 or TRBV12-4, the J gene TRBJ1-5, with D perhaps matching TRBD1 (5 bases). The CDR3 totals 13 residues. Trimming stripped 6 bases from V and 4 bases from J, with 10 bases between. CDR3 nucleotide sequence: TGTGCCAGCAGATTGGGGGGGAATCAGCCCCAGCATTTT. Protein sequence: CASRLGGNQPQHF.

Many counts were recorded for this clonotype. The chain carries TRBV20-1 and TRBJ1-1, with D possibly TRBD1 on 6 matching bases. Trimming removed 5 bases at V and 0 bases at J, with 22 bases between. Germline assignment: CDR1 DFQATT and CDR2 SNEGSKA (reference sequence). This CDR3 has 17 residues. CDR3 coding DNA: TGCAGTGCTCCGCGTGAGAGGGGGGGCAGACTGAACACTGAAGCTTTCTTT. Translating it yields CSAPRERGGRLNTEAFF.

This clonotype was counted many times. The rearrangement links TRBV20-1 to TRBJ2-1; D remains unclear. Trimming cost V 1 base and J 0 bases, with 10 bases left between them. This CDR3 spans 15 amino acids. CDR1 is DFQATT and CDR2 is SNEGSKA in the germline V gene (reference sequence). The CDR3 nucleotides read TGCAGTGCTAGAGCTGACGGTAGCTCCTACAATGAGCAGTTCTTC. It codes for CSARADGSSYNEQFF.

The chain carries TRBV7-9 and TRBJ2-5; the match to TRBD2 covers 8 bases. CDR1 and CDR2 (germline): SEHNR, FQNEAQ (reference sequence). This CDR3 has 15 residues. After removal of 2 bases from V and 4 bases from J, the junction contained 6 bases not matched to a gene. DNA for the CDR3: TGTGCCAGCAGCTTACCACGGGAGGGTGGAGAGACCCAGTACTTC. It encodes CASSLPREGGETQYF. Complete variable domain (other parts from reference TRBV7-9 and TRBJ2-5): DTGVSQNPRHKITKRGQNVTFRCDPISEHNRLYWYRQTLGQGPEFLTYFQNEAQLEKSRLLSDRFSAERPKGSFSTLEIQRTEQGDSAMYLCASSLPREGGETQYFGPGTRLLVL.

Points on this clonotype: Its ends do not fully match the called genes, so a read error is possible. CDR3 sequence: CAGSLQGPETQYF. The CDR3 nucleotides read TGTGCCGGCAGCCTACAGGGTCCAGAGACCCAGTACTTC. The V and J genes are TRBV5-4 and TRBJ2-5, with D possibly being TRBD1 (6 bases). Looked up from germline, CDR1 is SGHNT and CDR2 is YYREEE (reference sequence). The CDR3 contains 13 residues.

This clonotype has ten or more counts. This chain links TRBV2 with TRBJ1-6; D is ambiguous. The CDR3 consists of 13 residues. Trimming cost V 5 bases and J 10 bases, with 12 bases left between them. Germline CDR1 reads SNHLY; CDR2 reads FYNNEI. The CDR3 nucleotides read TGTGCCAGCAGTTACCGGGAGAACTCACCCCTCCACTTT. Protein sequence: CASSYRENSPLHF.

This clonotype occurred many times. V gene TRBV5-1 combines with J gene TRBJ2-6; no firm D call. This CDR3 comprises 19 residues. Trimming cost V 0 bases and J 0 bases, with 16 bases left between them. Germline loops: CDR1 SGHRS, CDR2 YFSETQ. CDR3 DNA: TGCGCCAGCAGCTTGGCAGGCCCGTCCCCCCTCTCTGGGGCCAACGTCCTGACTTTC. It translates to CASSLAGPSPLSGANVLTF.

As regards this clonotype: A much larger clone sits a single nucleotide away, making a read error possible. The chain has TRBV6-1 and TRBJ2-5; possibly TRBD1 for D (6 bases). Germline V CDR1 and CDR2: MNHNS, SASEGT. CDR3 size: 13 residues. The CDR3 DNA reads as TGTGCCAGCGGAAGGGACATCCAAGAGGCCCAGTACTTC. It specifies CASGRDIQEAQYF.

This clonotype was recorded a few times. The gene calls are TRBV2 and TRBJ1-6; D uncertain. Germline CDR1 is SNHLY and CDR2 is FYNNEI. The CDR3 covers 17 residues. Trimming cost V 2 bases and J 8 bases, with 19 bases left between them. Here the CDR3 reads CASSELSSVARYSPLHF. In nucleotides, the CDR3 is TGTGCCAGCAGTGAATTGTCCTCGGTGGCCCGTTATTCACCCCTCCACTTT.

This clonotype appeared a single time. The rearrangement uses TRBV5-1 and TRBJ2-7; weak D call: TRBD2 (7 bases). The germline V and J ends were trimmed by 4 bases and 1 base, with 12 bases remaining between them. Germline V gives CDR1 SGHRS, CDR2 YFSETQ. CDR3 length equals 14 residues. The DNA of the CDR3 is TGCGCCAGCAGCGCAGGGGAGGGATCCTACGAGCAGTACTTC. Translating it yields CASSAGEGSYEQYF.

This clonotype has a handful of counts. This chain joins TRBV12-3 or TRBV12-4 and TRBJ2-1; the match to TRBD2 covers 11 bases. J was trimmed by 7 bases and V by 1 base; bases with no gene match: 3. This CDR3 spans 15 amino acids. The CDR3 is CASSLERLAGNEQFF. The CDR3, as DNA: TGTGCCAGCAGTTTAGAGCGACTAGCGGGAAATGAGCAGTTCTTC.

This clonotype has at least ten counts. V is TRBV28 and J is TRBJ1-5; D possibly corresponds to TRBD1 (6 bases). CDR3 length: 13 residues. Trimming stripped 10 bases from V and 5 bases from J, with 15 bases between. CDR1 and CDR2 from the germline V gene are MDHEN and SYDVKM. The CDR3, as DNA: TGTGCCACCACCGACAGGATTCATCAGCCCCAGCATTTT. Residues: CATTDRIHQPQHF. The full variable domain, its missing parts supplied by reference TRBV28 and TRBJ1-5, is DVKVTQSSRYLVKRTGEKVFLECVQDMDHENMFWYRQDPGLGLRLIYFSYDVKMKEKGDIPEGYSVSREKKERFSLILESASTNQTSMYLCATTDRIHQPQHFGDGTRLSIL.

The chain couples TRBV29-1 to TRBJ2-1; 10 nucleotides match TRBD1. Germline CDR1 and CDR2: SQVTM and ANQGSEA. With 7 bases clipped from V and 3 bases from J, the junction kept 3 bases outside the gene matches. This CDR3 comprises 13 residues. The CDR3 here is CSGGQGLYNEQFF. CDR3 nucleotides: TGCAGCGGGGGACAGGGGCTCTACAATGAGCAGTTCTTC.

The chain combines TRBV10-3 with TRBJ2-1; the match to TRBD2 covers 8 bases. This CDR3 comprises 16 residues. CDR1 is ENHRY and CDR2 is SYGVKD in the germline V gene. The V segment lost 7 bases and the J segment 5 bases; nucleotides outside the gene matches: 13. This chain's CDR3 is CAITPTAGLENNEQFF. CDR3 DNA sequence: TGTGCCATCACCCCCACCGCGGGACTAGAGAACAATGAGCAGTTCTTC.

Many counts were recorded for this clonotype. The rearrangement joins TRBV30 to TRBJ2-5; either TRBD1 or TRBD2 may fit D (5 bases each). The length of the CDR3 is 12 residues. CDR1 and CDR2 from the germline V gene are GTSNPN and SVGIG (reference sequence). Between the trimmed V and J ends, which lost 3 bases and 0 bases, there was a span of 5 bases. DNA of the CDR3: TGTGCCTGGAGGGGGGACCAAGAGACCCAGTACTTC. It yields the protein CAWRGDQETQYF.

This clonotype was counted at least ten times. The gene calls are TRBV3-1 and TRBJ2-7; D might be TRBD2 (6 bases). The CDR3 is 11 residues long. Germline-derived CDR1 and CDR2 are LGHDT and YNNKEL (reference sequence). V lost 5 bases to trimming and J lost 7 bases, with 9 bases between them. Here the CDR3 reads CASSFAGEQYF. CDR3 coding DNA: TGTGCCAGCAGCTTTGCGGGGGAGCAGTACTTC.

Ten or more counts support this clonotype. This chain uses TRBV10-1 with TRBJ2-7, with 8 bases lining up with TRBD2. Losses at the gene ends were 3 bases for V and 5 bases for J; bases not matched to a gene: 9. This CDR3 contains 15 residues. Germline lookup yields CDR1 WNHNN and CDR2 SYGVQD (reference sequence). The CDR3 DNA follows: TGCGCCAGCAGTGATGGACCAGGGACTAGGAACGAGCAGTACTTC. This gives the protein CASSDGPGTRNEQYF.

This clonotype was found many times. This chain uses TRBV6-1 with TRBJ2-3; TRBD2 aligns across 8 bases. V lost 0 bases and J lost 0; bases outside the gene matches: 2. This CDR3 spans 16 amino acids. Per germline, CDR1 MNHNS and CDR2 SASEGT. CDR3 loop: CASSEAGGRSTDTQYF. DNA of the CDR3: TGTGCCAGCAGTGAAGCTGGCGGGAGGAGCACAGATACGCAGTATTTT.

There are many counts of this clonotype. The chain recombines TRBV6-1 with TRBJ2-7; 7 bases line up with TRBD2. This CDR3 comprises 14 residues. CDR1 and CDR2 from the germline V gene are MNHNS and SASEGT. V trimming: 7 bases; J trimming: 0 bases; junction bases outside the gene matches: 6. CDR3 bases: TGTGCCAGCACCCCCGGGAGGAACTCCTACGAGCAGTACTTC. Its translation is CASTPGRNSYEQYF.

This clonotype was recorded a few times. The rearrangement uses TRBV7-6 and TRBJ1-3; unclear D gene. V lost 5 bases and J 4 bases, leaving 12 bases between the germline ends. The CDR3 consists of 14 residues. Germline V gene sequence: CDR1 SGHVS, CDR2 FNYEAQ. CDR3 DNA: TGTGCCAGCAGCCATCGTGGTTCGGGAAACACCATATATTTT. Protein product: CASSHRGSGNTIYF.